A selection of T cell receptor beta chains follows, all from one sample in a study of human T cells and chemical hapten exposure. TCRdb itself ran the RACE reads through MiXCR, one entry per CDR3 protein. This sample has about 120,000 distinct CDR3 sequences; around an eighth occur once, and the top ten carry 2.8%. This sample comprised whole blood, obtained in connection with sensitization to the hapten diphenylcyclopropenone (DPC). All receptors derive from a woman between 18 and 29 years old with alopecia areata. Some clones in this sample may be carry-over from other donors' samples. Each CDR3 is given with its conserved first and last residue.

TRBJ2-3,TRBV7-9,CASSRRGTITTDTQYF
TRBJ2-1,TRBV5-6,CASSPGRRPEQFF
TRBJ1-1,TRBV6-5,CASSRSTGGGEAFF
TRBJ2-2,TRBV19,CAIQGQGAGTGELFF
TRBJ2-7,TRBV18,CASSRLTIPYEQYF
TRBJ2-1,TRBV28,CASSLQAGRIYNEQFF
TRBJ1-5,TRBV2,CASSDKASNQPQHF
TRBJ2-7,TRBV27,CASSLSGATTEQYF
TRBJ1-1,TRBV29-1,CSVEEGTEAFF
TRBJ1-5,TRBV7-8,CASSSVDTGQPQHF
TRBJ1-1,TRBV20-1,CSARGPVGTEAFF
TRBJ2-3,TRBV18,CASSYPEQRGGLNTQYF
TRBJ2-7,TRBV7-9,CASSRLRRDSYEQYF
TRBJ2-7,TRBV7-2,CASSLLGGHREQYF
TRBJ1-2,TRBV7-9,CASSLATVYYGYTF
TRBJ2-6,TRBV5-4,CASSREGGANVLTF
TRBJ2-3,TRBV29-1,CSVRQGRADTQYF
TRBJ1-6,TRBV30,CAWIGPRNSPLHF
TRBJ2-1,TRBV12-3/TRBV12-4,CASSAGTTLGDEQFF
TRBJ1-2,TRBV14,CASSHNRELSCGYTF
TRBJ1-5,TRBV3-1,CASSKAGVSNQPQHF
TRBJ1-5,TRBV30,CAWSDITTAQPQHF
TRBJ1-1,TRBV6-2/TRBV6-3,CASSYPNTEAFF
TRBJ1-1,TRBV6-2/TRBV6-3,CASSYSSYTEAFF
TRBJ2-1,TRBV7-6,CASSLDVSGTVTHNEQFF
TRBJ1-1,TRBV6-6,CASSELGTEAFF
TRBJ2-7,TRBV3-1,CASSSSTYEQYF
TRBJ2-1,TRBV27,CASSHKGNEQFF
TRBJ1-6,TRBV20-1,CSARDRVSYNSPLHF
TRBJ1-4,TRBV3-1,CASSQDDRGRSNEKLFF
TRBJ2-7,TRBV5-5,CASTAGELTYEQYF
TRBJ2-7,TRBV5-5,CASSLFHLRDSEQYF
TRBJ1-6,TRBV7-9,CASSLVGIGSPLHF
TRBJ1-5,TRBV27,CASSFFGGRNQPQHF
TRBJ2-7,TRBV12-3/TRBV12-4,CASSPLAGKYEQYF
TRBJ1-6,TRBV20-1,CSAREQVYNSPLHF
TRBJ2-3,TRBV6-2/TRBV6-3,CASSPGRGPSPDTQYF
TRBJ2-7,TRBV4-2,CASSQDLYEQYF
TRBJ1-3,TRBV12-3/TRBV12-4,CASSLRQGVGNTIYF
TRBJ1-5,TRBV7-6,CASSEGRDQPQHF
TRBJ1-4,TRBV7-9,CASSEGQVNEKLFF
TRBJ2-1,TRBV20-1,CSAHREELNEQFF
TRBJ2-1,TRBV29-1,CSAVGSSYNEQFF
TRBJ2-2,TRBV7-2,CASSRTRSEAGELFF
TRBJ1-2,TRBV29-1,CSVEDEVDYGYTF
TRBJ2-1,TRBV3-1,CASSAQTGSNEQFF
TRBJ2-5,TRBV28,CASRRQGRGETQYF
TRBJ1-5,TRBV29-1,CSVSQSVSNQPQHF
TRBJ2-5,TRBV5-5,CASSLERAYQETQYF